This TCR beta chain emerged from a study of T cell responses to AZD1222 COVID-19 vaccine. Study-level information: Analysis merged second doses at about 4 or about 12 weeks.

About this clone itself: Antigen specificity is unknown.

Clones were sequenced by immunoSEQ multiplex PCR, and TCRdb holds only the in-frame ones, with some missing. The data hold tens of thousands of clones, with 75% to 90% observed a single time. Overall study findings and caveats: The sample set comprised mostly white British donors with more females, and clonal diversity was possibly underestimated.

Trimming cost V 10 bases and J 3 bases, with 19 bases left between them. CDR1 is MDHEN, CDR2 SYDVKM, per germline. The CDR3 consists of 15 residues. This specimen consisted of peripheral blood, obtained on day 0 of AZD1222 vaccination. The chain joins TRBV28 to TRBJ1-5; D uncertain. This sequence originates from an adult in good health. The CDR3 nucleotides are TGTGCCACCGTTCGAGGGTCGGGGAACAATCAGCCCCAGCATTTT. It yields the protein CATVRGSGNNQPQHF. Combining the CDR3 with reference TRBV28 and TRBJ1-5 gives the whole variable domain DVKVTQSSRYLVKRTGEKVFLECVQDMDHENMFWYRQDPGLGLRLIYFSYDVKMKEKGDIPEGYSVSREKKERFSLILESASTNQTSMYLCATVRGSGNNQPQHFGDGTRLSIL.